These 4 T cell receptor beta chains came from one sample sequenced in a study of metastatic and nonmetastatic thyroid tumors (dated by TCRdb to 2020 to 2021). No patient had received any treatment before thyroid surgery. Libraries were constructed by PCR. The reads were generated on an Illumina HiSeq 4000. Through fastp at Q25 and MiXCR, TCRdb rebuilt clones from the public reads, retaining in-frame beta chains. In this sample the table shows 25,000 to 35,000 clones, over 15% of which occur a single time. 4% to 5% of the sample belongs to the ten largest clones. Specimen: blood. The receptors were gathered from a female donor with papillary thyroid cancer or a benign thyroid nodule (not recorded which). Some clones in this sample may be carry-over from other donors' samples.

This clone has a count of ten or more. This sample includes further DNA sequences coding for the same CDR3. The chain has TRBV12-3 or TRBV12-4 and TRBJ2-7; D gene unclear. The CDR3 is 13 amino acids. Trimming removed 3 bases from V and 7 bases from J, with 13 bases in between. CDR3 in DNA: TGTGCCAGCAGTTTTGGTTCGGCCGGGGAGCAGTACTTC. The encoded protein is CASSFGSAGEQYF.

This clone was seen ten or more times. J is TRBJ1-1 and V is TRBV6-1; TRBD1 matches at 8 bases. The germline CDR1 and CDR2 sequences are MNHNS and SASEGT. V shed 7 bases, J shed 1 base, and the junction held 8 bases outside the gene matches. The CDR3 consists of 15 residues. As DNA, the CDR3 is TGTGCCAGCATAAAACAGGGGGACGGGAACACTGAAGCTTTCTTT. This translates into CASIKQGDGNTEAFF.

At least ten counts were recorded for this clone. The chain links TRBV28 to TRBJ1-3; unclear D gene. Germline V gives CDR1 MDHEN, CDR2 SYDVKM. Trimming stripped 4 bases from V and 4 bases from J, with 14 bases between. CDR3 size: 15 residues. The CDR3: CASSSVARTGNTIYF. In DNA form, the CDR3 reads TGTGCCAGCAGTTCGGTGGCCCGCACGGGAAACACCATATATTTT.

This clone was seen at least ten times. The V call is TRBV29-1, the J call TRBJ2-5, with no clear D. CDR3 length: 12 residues. Germline V lookup: CDR1 SQVTM, CDR2 ANQGSEA. The V end was cut by 3 bases, the J end by 1 base, with 6 bases between. The CDR3: CSVEPLQETQYF. The CDR3 nucleotides read TGCAGCGTTGAGCCACTCCAAGAGACCCAGTACTTC.